Below, 13 T cell receptor beta chains from the same sample are listed, as sequenced in a study of T cell changes during pregnancy in multiple sclerosis. Method: immunoSEQ multiplex PCR; TCRdb's copy keeps in-frame clones and lacks some. The table includes about 83,000 clones, 90% to 95% detected once. Source: peripheral blood, taken in the second trimester of pregnancy. These TCRs come from a female donor with multiple sclerosis, enrolled in a pregnancy study.

This clone was seen a few times. CDR3 amino acids: CATSRGRQGAKETQYF. CDR3 nucleotides: TGTGCCACCAGCAGAGGTCGACAGGGGGCGAAGGAGACCCAGTACTTC. The chain has TRBV15 and TRBJ2-5; 10 bases are a match to TRBD1. The V and J ends lost 1 base and 5 bases, in that order; junction bases with no gene match: 7. This CDR3 comprises 16 residues. Germline values: CDR1 LNHNV, CDR2 YYDKDF (reference sequence).

The V gene is TRBV27, the J gene TRBJ2-1; D not resolved. The V gene lost 4 bases and the J gene lost 0 bases, with 10 bases spanning the gap. This CDR3 contains 15 residues. Germline V gene data show CDR1 as MNHEY and CDR2 as SMNVEV (reference sequence). The CDR3 sequence: CASSSDISSYNEQFF. As DNA, the CDR3 is TGTGCCAGCAGTTCCGACATAAGCTCCTACAATGAGCAGTTCTTC.

The chain couples TRBV5-1 to TRBJ2-3; D gene uncertain. Per the germline V gene, CDR1 is SGHRS and CDR2 is YFSETQ. Deletions cut 9 bases from V and 2 bases from J, with 13 bases between. CDR3 length: 13 residues. CDR3 residues: CATSLSPTDTQYF. The CDR3 nucleotides are TGCGCCACCTCTTTAAGCCCCACAGATACGCAGTATTTT.

This clone has just a few counts. The chain has TRBV5-1 and TRBJ1-1; D may be TRBD1 (5 bases). Germline CDR1 and CDR2: SGHRS and YFSETQ. The CDR3 has 14 residues. The V end lost 6 bases, the J end lost 1 base, and 13 bases lay between the germline ends. The CDR3 coding sequence is TGCGCCAGCACCTCAGGGTGGGGGAACACTGAAGCTTTCTTT. This sequence encodes CASTSGWGNTEAFF.

This sequence joins TRBV27 and TRBJ1-5; the match to TRBD1 covers 7 bases. The CDR3 totals 14 residues. The V gene end was trimmed by 3 bases and the J gene end by 4 bases; junction bases not matched to a gene: 3. Germline CDR1 reads MNHEY; CDR2 reads SMNVEV (reference sequence). The CDR3 DNA reads TGTGCCAGCAGTTTCCGGGGACAGAATCAGCCCCAGCATTTT. Protein product: CASSFRGQNQPQHF.

V is TRBV2 and J is TRBJ1-1, with a weak D call TRBD1 (6 bases). Germline V gene sequence: CDR1 SNHLY, CDR2 FYNNEI. The germline V and J ends were trimmed by 8 bases and 0 bases, with 10 bases remaining between them. The CDR3 is 13 amino acids. The CDR3 protein is CASLDSMNTEAFF. The CDR3 coding sequence is TGTGCCAGCCTGGACAGCATGAACACTGAAGCTTTCTTT. Full variable domain (missing parts from reference TRBV2 and TRBJ1-1): EPEVTQTPSHQVTQMGQEVILRCVPISNHLYFYWYRQILGQKVEFLVSFYNNEISEKSEIFDDQFSVERPDGSNFTLKIRSTKLEDSAMYFCASLDSMNTEAFFGQGTRLTVV.

This chain links TRBV9 with TRBJ2-3; perhaps TRBD2 as D (5 bases). V lost 1 base to trimming and J lost 3 bases, with 12 bases between them. The CDR3 runs 15 residues. In germline, CDR1 is SGDLS, CDR2 YYNGEE. CDR3 DNA: TGTGCCAGCAGCGTAAAAGGTAGCGCGACAGATACGCAGTATTTT. It is translated as CASSVKGSATDTQYF.

The chain links TRBV25-1 to TRBJ2-7, with 12 nucleotides matching TRBD1. Trimming cost V 4 bases and J 7 bases; bases outside gene matches: 8. Looked up from germline, CDR1 is MGHDK and CDR2 is SYGVNS. CDR3 length: 15 residues. Written as DNA, the CDR3 is TGTGCCAGCAGTGGGGCAGGGACAGGGGGCCATGAGCAGTACTTC. This sequence encodes CASSGAGTGGHEQYF.

The V gene is TRBV28, the J gene TRBJ2-7, with TRBD1 matching 7 bases. The CDR3 totals 15 residues. After removal of 5 bases from V and 1 base from J, the junction contained 8 bases not matched to a gene. Germline V gives CDR1 MDHEN, CDR2 SYDVKM. The CDR3 DNA sequence: TGTGCCAGCAGTCCCCTAGGGGGCGGTTCCTACGAGCAGTACTTC. The encoded protein is CASSPLGGGSYEQYF.

CDR3 in DNA: TGTGCCAGCTCTCCCGCCGGGACAGCTTCCTACGAGCAGTACTTC. Amino acid sequence: CASSPAGTASYEQYF. The V call is TRBV25-1, the J call TRBJ2-7; 7 positions match TRBD1. V shed 8 bases, J shed 1 base, and the junction held 11 bases outside the gene matches. The CDR3 consists of 15 residues. From germline, CDR1 is MGHDK and CDR2 SYGVNS.

The genes are TRBV13 and TRBJ1-2; the match to TRBD1 covers 9 bases. CDR3 length: 14 residues. Trimming cost V 5 bases and J 7 bases; bases outside gene matches: 8. The V gene's germline CDR1 is PRHDT and CDR2 FYEKMQ (reference sequence). CDR3 loop: CASSARDRVAGYTF. The CDR3 coding sequence is TGTGCCAGCAGCGCCCGGGACAGGGTTGCTGGCTACACCTTC.

CDR3 DNA sequence: TGTGCCAGCAGTGAAGCGGGAGGGCTTGTCGAGCAGTACTTC. Translating it yields CASSEAGGLVEQYF. The V call is TRBV2, the J call TRBJ2-7; 7 bases agree with TRBD2. V dropped 0 bases and J dropped 6; count of bases not matched to a gene: 5. The V gene's germline CDR1 is SNHLY and CDR2 FYNNEI. CDR3 length: 14 residues.

This sequence joins TRBV30 and TRBJ2-2; D perhaps matches TRBD1 (6 bases). Per the germline V gene, CDR1 is GTSNPN and CDR2 is SVGIG (reference sequence). V lost 0 bases and J lost 8, with 10 bases in between. This CDR3 has 13 amino acids. CDR3 protein: CAWSVVGGGELFF. CDR3 in DNA: TGTGCCTGGAGTGTAGTAGGGGGTGGGGAGCTGTTTTTT.